Listed below are T cell receptor beta chains from one sample, sequenced in a study of post-analysis software for immune sequencing data. From the PCR reads, TCRdb called clonotypes with MiXCR, one entry per CDR3 protein. The sample comprises hundreds of thousands of distinct CDR3 sequences, around 37% of which are singletons, and around 15% rests with the top ten. Sequences were obtained from blood. These receptors came from a girl between 5 and 17 years old with multiple sclerosis. CDR3s include the opening cysteine and the closing phenylalanine or tryptophan. The order of the fields is J gene, D gene, clone size, V gene, CDR3 protein, CDR3 DNA. D genes are given only for firm matches. Clone size appears in some rows only: once, few, many, or a class for an expanded clone.

TRBJ2-5	.	.	TRBV10-3	CATSESTGGAIQETQYF	TGTGCCACCAGTGAGTCAACAGGTGGGGCCATCCAAGAGACCCAGTACTTC
TRBJ2-1	TRBD2	many	TRBV3-1	CASSLRPGGSSYNEQFF	TGTGCCAGCAGCCTGCGGCCGGGGGGGAGCTCCTACAATGAGCAGTTCTTC
TRBJ1-1	.	once	TRBV12-5	CASGLSPGAVNTEAFF	TGTGCTAGTGGTTTGAGCCCGGGGGCCGTGAACACTGAAGCTTTCTTT
TRBJ2-7	.	.	TRBV5-5	CASSLYWNSYEQYF	TGTGCCAGCAGCTTGTACTGGAACTCCTACGAGCAGTACTTC
TRBJ2-3	.	.	TRBV7-2	CASSLTVGGITDTQYF	TGTGCCAGCAGCTTAACCGTAGGCGGAATAACAGATACGCAGTATTTT
TRBJ2-3	.	.	TRBV12-3/TRBV12-4	CASRWSSGGGADAEYF	TGTGCCAGCAGATGGTCCTCAGGTGGCGGCGCAGATGCGGAGTATTTT
TRBJ2-7	TRBD1	.	TRBV20-1	CSARVGTGVGEQYF	TGCAGTGCTAGGGTGGGGACAGGGGTAGGCGAGCAGTACTTC
TRBJ2-7	.	many	TRBV10-3	CAISETGFSSYEQYF	TGTGCCATCAGTGAGACAGGTTTCTCCTCCTACGAGCAGTACTTC
TRBJ2-7	.	few	TRBV4-1	CASSPYGNGNYEQYF	TGCGCCAGCAGCCCATACGGTAACGGGAACTACGAGCAGTACTTC
TRBJ2-2	.	.	TRBV9	CASSIPGEHSNTGELFF	TGTGCCAGCAGCATTCCCGGGGAACACTCCAACACCGGGGAGCTGTTTTTT
TRBJ2-3	TRBD2	few	TRBV7-9	CASSLAPVRGGDTQYF	TGTGCCAGCAGCTTAGCCCCCGTCCGGGGAGGGGATACGCAGTATTTT
TRBJ1-4	.	.	TRBV2	CASSYRPGTNEKLFF	TGTGCCAGCAGTTACAGGCCCGGGACTAATGAAAAACTGTTTTTT
TRBJ1-1	TRBD1	.	TRBV7-9	CASSPGQGLEAFF	TGTGCCAGCAGCCCAGGACAGGGGCTTGAAGCTTTCTTT
TRBJ2-5	.	.	TRBV5-1	CASRGTTGSGETQYF	TGCGCCAGCAGGGGGACGACCGGGAGTGGAGAGACCCAGTACTTC
TRBJ2-7	TRBD1	many	TRBV10-3	CAISDKTGDGEQYF	TGTGCCATCAGTGATAAGACAGGGGATGGCGAGCAGTACTTC
TRBJ1-1	.	.	TRBV5-1	CASSLATGLAEAFF	TGCGCCAGCAGCTTGGCCACAGGGCTGGCTGAAGCTTTCTTT
TRBJ2-7	.	.	TRBV11-2	CASSFLGVNSYEQYF	TGTGCCAGCAGCTTCCTTGGTGTCAACTCCTACGAGCAGTACTTC
TRBJ2-2	.	.	TRBV27	CASSWANTGELFF	TGTGCCAGCAGCTGGGCGAACACCGGGGAGCTGTTTTTT
TRBJ1-1	TRBD1	few	TRBV12-3/TRBV12-4	CASRGTGFLNTEAFF	TGTGCCAGCAGGGGGACAGGCTTCTTAAACACTGAAGCTTTCTTT
TRBJ2-7	.	.	TRBV5-1	CASSPGERWEQYF	TGCGCCAGCAGCCCCGGGGAGCGCTGGGAGCAGTACTTC
TRBJ2-1	TRBD2	.	TRBV7-2	CASSQRLAGENEQFF	TGTGCCAGCAGCCAACGACTAGCGGGAGAAAATGAGCAGTTCTTC
TRBJ2-5	.	few	TRBV5-1	CASSSTDQETQYF	TGCGCCAGCAGCTCTACAGACCAAGAGACCCAGTACTTC
TRBJ1-1	.	.	TRBV6-1	CASSEGSGWGTEAFF	TGTGCCAGCAGTGAAGGGTCAGGCTGGGGCACTGAAGCTTTCTTT
TRBJ2-1	TRBD1	.	TRBV3-1	CASSLRDRDGEQFF	TGTGCCAGCAGCCTCCGGGACAGGGATGGTGAGCAGTTCTTC
TRBJ2-1	.	few	TRBV4-1	CASSQVYTSFDNEQFF	TGCGCCAGCAGCCAAGTTTACACTAGCTTCGACAATGAGCAGTTCTTC
TRBJ2-7	TRBD2	.	TRBV7-2	CASSLRVGSGVYEQYF	TGTGCCAGCAGCCTAAGGGTTGGTAGCGGGGTCTACGAGCAGTACTTC
TRBJ1-2	TRBD1	.	TRBV6-5	CASRRFRDRGDGCTF	TGTGCCAGCAGACGATTTCGGGACAGGGGCGATGGCTGCACCTTC
TRBJ2-7	.	.	TRBV9	CASSVAWGSSYEQYF	TGTGCCAGCAGCGTAGCTTGGGGGAGCTCCTACGAGCAGTACTTC
TRBJ2-4	TRBD2	.	TRBV6-5	CASRLAGLYTDTQYF	TGTGCCAGCCGCTTAGCGGGGCTATACACAGATACGCAGTACTTC
TRBJ1-6	.	.	TRBV2	CASSVEWENSPLHF	TGTGCCAGCAGTGTTGAGTGGGAGAATTCACCCCTCCACTTT
TRBJ2-4	TRBD2	.	TRBV15	CATSAGLGGNIQYF	TGTGCCACCAGCGCGGGACTAGGGGGAAACATTCAGTACTTC
TRBJ2-3	.	.	TRBV12-3/TRBV12-4	CASRKEASTDTQYF	TGTGCCAGCAGAAAAGAGGCTAGCACAGATACGCAGTATTTT
TRBJ1-1	.	.	TRBV5-1	CASSKESNTEAFF	TGCGCCAGCAGTAAGGAATCGAACACTGAAGCTTTCTTT
TRBJ2-5	.	few	TRBV4-3	CASSELAVQTQYF	TGCGCCAGCAGCGAACTAGCAGTACAGACCCAGTACTTC
TRBJ2-4	TRBD1	few	TRBV19	CASSIGDRGRAKNIQYF	TGTGCCAGTAGTATCGGGGACAGGGGGCGAGCCAAAAACATTCAGTACTTC
TRBJ1-5	.	.	TRBV12-3/TRBV12-4	CASSPPGIGNQPQHF	TGTGCCAGCAGTCCCCCGGGGATCGGCAATCAGCCCCAGCATTTT
TRBJ2-7	TRBD1	.	TRBV15	CATARDSSYEQYF	TGTGCCACCGCCCGGGACAGTTCCTACGAGCAGTACTTC
TRBJ2-7	TRBD2	.	TRBV20-1	CSATLRGGEVEQYF	TGCAGTGCTACCCTTCGGGGGGGGGAGGTCGAGCAGTACTTC
TRBJ2-1	.	.	TRBV7-9	CAIVGGSSYNEQFF	TGTGCCATAGTAGGGGGGAGCTCCTACAATGAGCAGTTCTTC
TRBJ1-4	TRBD1	few	TRBV12-3/TRBV12-4	CASRNPTGANEKLFF	TGTGCCAGCAGAAACCCGACAGGGGCTAATGAAAAACTGTTTTTT
TRBJ2-6	.	.	TRBV29-1	CSVASGANVPTF	.
TRBJ2-4	TRBD2	few	TRBV20-1	CSANLAGGRDIQYF	TGCAGTGCGAACCTAGCGGGGGGTAGAGACATTCAGTACTTC
TRBJ1-5	.	few	TRBV7-8	CASSLRVGRGKNQPQHF	TGTGCCAGCAGCTTACGCGTAGGTAGGGGCAAGAATCAGCCCCAGCATTTT
TRBJ2-5	TRBD1	.	TRBV2	CASSESQGEETQYF	TGTGCCAGCAGTGAAAGTCAGGGGGAAGAGACCCAGTACTTC
TRBJ2-4	TRBD2	few	TRBV20-1	CSADGTSGGAGNIQYF	TGCAGTGCCGACGGGACTAGCGGGGGGGCGGGAAACATTCAGTACTTC
TRBJ2-7	TRBD1	.	TRBV9	CASSVEGDRAYEQYF	TGTGCCAGCAGCGTAGAAGGGGACAGGGCCTACGAGCAGTACTTC
TRBJ2-3	TRBD2	.	TRBV20-1	CSAPTSGAADTQYF	TGCAGTGCTCCGACTAGCGGTGCCGCTGATACGCAGTATTTT
TRBJ2-7	.	.	TRBV5-6	CASSRPQSRVQAAQYF	TGTGCCAGCAGCCGCCCCCAGTCGAGGGTGCAGGCGGCCCAGTACTTC
TRBJ1-4	.	.	TRBV7-7	CASSPAGVGNEKLFF	TGTGCTAGCAGCCCTGCGGGAGTAGGGAATGAAAAACTGTTTTTT
TRBJ1-5	.	few	TRBV18	CASSPYAEEEPQHF	TGTGCCAGCTCTCCCTACGCAGAGGAGGAGCCCCAGCATTTT
TRBJ1-5	.	.	TRBV7-3	CASTENNQPQHF	TGTGCCAGCACCGAGAACAATCAGCCCCAGCATTTT
TRBJ2-7	.	.	TRBV27	CASSLVTGPQPHEQYF	TGTGCCAGCAGTTTGGTCACGGGACCCCAACCCCACGAGCAGTACTTC
TRBJ2-5	.	.	TRBV29-1	CSVEAQETQYF	TGCAGCGTTGAGGCTCAGGAGACCCAGTACTTC